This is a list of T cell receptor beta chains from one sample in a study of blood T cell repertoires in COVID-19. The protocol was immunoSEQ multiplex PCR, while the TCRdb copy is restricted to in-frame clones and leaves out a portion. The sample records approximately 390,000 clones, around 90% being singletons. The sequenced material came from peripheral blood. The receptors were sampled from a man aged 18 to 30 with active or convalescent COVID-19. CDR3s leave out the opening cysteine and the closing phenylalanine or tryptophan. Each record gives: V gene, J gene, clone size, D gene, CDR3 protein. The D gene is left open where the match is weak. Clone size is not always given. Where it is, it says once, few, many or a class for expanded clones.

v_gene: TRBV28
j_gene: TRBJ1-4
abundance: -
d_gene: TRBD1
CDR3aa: ASSQDRGFYYEKLF

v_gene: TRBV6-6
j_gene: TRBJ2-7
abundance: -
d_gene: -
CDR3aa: ASSTSTGTSYEQY

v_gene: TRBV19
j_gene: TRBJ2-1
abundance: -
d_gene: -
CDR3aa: ASSTSKSSYNEQF

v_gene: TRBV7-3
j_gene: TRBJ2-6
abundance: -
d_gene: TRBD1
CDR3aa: ASSYQGAGANVLT

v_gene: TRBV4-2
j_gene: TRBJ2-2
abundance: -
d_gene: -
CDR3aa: ASSDPGANTGELF

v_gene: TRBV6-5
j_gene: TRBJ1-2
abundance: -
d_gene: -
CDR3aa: ASRPGLSDGYT

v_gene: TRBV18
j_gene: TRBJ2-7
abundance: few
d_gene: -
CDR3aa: ASSPGQIYEQY

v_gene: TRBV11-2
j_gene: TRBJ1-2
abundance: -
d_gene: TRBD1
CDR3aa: ASSLDGDSGYT

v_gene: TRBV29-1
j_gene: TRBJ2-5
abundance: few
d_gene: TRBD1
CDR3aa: SVLGTGYQETQY

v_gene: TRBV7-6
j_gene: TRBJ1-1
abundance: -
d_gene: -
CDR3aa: ASSPKALSGNTEAF

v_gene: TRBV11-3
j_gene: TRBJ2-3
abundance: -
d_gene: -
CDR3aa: ASSPSMWDTQY

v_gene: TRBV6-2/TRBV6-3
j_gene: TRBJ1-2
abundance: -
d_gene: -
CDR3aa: ASSYSGGIIYGYT

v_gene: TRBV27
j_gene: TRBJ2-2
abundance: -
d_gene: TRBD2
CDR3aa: ASSPWLAGNTGELF

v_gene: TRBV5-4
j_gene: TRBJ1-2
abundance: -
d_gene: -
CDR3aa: ASSLDLQGHGYT

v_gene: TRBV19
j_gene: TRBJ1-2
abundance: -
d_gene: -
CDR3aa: ASSPKQWGYT

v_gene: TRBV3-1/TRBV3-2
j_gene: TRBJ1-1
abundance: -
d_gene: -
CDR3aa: ASSLGQHTEAF

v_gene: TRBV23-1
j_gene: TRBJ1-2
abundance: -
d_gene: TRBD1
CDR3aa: ASNRQGSRGYT

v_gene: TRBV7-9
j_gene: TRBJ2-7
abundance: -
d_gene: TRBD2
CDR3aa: ASSFKPLQREWSYEQY

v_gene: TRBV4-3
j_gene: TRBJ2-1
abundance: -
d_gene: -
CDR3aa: ASSQGRLLNEQF

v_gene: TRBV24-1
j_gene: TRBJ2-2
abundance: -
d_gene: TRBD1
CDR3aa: ATSETTGVAGELF

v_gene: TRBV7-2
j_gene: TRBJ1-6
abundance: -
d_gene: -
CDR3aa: ASSLSGYGSPLH

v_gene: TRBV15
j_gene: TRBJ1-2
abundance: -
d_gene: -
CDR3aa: ATSIRRDSYT

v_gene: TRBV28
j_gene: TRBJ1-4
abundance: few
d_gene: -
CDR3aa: ASSFPGINEKLF

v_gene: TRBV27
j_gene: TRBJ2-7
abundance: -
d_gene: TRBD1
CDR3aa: ASSAQGISYEQY

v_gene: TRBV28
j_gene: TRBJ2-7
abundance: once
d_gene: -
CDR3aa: ASVLVGQGTYEQY

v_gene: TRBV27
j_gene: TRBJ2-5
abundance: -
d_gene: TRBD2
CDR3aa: ASSYQAGTQETQY

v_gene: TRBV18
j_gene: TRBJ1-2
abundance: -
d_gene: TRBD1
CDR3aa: ASSSYGQENYGYT

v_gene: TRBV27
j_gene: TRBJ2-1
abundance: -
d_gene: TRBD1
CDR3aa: ASTQGVLQF

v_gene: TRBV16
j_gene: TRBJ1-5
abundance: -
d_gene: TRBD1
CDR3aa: ASSQPGQFNQPQH

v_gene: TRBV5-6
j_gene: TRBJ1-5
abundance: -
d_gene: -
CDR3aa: ASSLSSSNQPQH

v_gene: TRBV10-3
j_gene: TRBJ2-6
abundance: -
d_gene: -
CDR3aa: AISEENPGANVLT

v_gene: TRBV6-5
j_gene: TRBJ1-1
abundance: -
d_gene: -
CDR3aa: ASSYEAGDTEAF

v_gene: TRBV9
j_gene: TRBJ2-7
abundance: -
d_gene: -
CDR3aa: ASSVAPETFYEQY

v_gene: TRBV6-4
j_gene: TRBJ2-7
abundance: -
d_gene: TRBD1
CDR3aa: ASSSLDRVNYEQY

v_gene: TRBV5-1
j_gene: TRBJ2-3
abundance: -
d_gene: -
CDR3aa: ASSPLPQDTQY

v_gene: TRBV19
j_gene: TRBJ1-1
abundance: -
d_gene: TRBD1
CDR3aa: ATRQGATEAF

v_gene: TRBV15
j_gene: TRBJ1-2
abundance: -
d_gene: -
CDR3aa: ATSGASGYGGAANYGYT

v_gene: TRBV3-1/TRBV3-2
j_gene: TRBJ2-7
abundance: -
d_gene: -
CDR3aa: ASSLSRASYEQY

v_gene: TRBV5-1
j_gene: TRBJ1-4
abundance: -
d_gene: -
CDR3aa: ASSGRPDRDEKLF

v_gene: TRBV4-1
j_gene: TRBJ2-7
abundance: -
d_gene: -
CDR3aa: ASSHTTLPDSYEQY

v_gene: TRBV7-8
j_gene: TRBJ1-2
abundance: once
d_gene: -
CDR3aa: ASSLGGGYGYT

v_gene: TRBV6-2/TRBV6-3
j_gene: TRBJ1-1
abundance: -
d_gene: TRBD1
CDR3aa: ASSYSISLDRGINSLEAF

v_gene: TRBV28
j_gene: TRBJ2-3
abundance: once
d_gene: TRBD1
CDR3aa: ASSSTGQGGTDTQY

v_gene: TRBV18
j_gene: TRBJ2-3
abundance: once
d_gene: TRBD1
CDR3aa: ASSPPRGQGPTDTQY

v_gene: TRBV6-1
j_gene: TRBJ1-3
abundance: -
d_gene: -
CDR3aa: ASSSFSGNTIY

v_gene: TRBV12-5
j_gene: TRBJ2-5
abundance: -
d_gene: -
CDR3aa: ASGSGSAQY

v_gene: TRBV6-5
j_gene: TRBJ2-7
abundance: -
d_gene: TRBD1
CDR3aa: ASSSGTGFSYEQY

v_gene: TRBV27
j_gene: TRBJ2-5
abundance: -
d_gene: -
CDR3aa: ASSPGRSQETQY

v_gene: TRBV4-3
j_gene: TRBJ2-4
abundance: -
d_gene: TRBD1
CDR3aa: ASSQGTTGSRNIQY

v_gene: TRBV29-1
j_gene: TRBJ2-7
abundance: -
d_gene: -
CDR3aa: SVELRDYEQY

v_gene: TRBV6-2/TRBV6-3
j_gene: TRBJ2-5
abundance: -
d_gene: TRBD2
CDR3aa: ASSYPNFGSRGTGETQY

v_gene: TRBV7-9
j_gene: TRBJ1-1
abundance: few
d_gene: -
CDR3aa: ASSRQGNFGEAF

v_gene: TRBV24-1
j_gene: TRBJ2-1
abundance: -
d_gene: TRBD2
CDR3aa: ATSDPRTSGSYNEQF

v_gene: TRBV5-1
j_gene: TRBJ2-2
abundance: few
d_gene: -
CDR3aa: ASSLESGTNTGELF

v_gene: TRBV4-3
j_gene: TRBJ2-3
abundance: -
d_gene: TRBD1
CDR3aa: ASSQRQGSTDTQY

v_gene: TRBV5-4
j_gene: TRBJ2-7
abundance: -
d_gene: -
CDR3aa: ASSLRGGEQY

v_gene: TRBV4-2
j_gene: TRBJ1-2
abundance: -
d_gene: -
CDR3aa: ASSHSDSQDYGYT

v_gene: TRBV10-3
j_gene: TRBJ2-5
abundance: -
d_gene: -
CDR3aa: AISGTEKGQETQY

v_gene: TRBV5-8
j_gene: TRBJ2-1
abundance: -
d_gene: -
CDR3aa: ASSLSRGAGDNEQF

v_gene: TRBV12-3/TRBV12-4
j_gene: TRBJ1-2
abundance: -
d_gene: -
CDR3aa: ASSLATYGYT